This T cell receptor beta chain was documented in a study of cytomegalovirus exposure and HLA in healthy donors. This clone was counted once. Its antigen is unknown. Study outcomes and limitations: Accounts indicate the classifier identified cytomegalovirus status with strong specificity and sensitivity. Cytomegalovirus association was listed for about 170 TCR beta chains.

Donors were drawn from the approximately 120-subject validation cohort, separate from the roughly 700-subject first cohort. The table came from immunoSEQ multiplex PCR; TCRdb's copy has only in-frame clones and leaves some out. This table has fewer than 150,000 clones, 70% to 85% appearing once. V gave up 4 bases and J gave up 5 bases; unmatched junction bases: 7. This CDR3 is 14 amino acids long. Germline CDR1 SGHTA, CDR2 FQGNSA. The sequence came from a man aged 30 to 39 in good health and CMV-seropositive. This chain links TRBV7-2 with TRBJ2-7; 8 bases map to TRBD2. What was sequenced was PBMCs. The DNA of the CDR3 is TGTGCCAGCAGCTATAGCGGGGTTTACGACGAGCAGTACTTC. Amino acids: CASSYSGVYDEQYF. Drawing the rest from reference TRBV7-2 and TRBJ2-7, the complete variable domain is GAGVSQSPSNKVTEKGKDVELRCDPISGHTALYWYRQSLGQGLEFLIYFQGNSAPDKSGLPSDRFSAERTGGSVSTLTIQRTQQEDSAVYLCASSYSGVYDEQYFGPGTRLTVT.